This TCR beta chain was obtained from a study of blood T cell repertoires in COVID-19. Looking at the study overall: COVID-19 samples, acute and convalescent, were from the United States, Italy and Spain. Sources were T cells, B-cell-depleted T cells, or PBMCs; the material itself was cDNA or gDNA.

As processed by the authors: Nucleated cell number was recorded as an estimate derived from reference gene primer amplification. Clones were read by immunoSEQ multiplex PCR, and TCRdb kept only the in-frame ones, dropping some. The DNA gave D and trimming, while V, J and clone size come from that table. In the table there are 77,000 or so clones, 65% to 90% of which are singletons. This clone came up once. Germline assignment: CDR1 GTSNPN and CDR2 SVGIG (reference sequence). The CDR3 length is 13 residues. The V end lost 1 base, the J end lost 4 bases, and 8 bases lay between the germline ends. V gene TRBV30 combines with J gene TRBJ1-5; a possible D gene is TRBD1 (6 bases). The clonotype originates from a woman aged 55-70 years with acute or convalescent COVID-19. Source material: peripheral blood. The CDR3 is CAWSETGNQPQHF. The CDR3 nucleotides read TGTGCCTGGAGTGAAACAGGGAATCAGCCCCAGCATTTT.